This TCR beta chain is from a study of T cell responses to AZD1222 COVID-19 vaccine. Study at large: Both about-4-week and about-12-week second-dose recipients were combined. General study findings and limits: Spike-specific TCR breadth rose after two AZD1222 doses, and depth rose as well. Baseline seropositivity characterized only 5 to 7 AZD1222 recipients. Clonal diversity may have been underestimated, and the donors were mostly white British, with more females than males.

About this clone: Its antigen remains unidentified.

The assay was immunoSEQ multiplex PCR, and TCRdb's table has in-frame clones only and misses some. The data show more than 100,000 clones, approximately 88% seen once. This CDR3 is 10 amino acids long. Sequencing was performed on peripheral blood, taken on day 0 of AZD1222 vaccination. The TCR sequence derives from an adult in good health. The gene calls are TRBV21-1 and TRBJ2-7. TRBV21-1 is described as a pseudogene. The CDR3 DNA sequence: TGTGCCAGCAGCCAAGGCGAGCAGTACTTC. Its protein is CASSQGEQYF.